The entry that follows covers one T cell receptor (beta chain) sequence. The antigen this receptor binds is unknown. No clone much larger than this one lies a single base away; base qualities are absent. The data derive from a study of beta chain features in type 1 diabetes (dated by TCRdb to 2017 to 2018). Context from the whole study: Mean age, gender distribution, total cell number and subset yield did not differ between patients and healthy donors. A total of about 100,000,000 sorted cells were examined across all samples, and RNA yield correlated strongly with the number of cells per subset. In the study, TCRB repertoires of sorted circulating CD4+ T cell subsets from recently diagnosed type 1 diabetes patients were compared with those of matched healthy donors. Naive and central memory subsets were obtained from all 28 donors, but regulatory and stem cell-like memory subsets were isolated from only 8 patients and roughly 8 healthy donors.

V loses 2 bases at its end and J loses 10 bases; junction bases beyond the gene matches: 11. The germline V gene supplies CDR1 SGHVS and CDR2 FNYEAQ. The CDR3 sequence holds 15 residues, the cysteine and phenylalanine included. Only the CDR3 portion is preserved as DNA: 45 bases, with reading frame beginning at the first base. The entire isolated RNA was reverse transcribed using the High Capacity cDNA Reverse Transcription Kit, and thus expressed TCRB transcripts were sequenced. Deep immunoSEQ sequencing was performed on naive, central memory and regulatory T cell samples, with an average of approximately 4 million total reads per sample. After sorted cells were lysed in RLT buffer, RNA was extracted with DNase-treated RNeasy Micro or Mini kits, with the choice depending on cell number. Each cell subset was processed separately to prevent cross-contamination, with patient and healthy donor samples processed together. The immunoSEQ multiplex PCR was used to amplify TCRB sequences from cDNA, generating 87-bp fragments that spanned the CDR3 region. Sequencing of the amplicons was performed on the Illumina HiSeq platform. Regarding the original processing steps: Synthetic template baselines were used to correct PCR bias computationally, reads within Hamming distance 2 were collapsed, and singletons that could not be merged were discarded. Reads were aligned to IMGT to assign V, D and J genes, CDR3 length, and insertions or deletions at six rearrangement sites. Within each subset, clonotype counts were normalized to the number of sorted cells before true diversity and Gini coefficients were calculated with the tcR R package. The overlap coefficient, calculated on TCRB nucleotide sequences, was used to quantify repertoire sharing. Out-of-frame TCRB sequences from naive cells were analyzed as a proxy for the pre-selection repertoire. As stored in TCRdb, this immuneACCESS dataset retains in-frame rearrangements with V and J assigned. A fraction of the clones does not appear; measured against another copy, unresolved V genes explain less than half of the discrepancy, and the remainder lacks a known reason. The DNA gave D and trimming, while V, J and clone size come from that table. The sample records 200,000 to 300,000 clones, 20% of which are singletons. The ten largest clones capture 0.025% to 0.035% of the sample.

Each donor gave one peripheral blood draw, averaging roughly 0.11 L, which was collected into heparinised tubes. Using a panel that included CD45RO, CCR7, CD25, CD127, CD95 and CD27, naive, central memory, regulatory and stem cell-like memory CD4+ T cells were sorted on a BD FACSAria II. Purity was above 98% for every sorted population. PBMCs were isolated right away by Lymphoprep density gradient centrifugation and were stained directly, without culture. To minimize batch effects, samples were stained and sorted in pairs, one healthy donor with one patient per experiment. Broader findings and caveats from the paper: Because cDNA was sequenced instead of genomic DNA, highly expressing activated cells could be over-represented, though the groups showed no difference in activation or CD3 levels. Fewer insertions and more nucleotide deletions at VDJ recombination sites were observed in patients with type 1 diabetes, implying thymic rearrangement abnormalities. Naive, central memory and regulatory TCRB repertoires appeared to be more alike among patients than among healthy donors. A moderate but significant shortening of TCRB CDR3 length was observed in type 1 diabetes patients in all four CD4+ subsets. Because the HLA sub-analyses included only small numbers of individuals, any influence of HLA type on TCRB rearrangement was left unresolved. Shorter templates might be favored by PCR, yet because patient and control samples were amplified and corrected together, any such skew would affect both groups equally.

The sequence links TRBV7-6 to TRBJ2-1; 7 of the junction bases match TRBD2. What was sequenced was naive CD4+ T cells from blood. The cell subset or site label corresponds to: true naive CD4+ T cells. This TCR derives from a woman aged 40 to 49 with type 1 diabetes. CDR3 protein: CASSLFRGERVEQFF. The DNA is TGTGCCAGCAGCTTATTCCGGGGGGAGCGTGTGGAGCAGTTCTTC.